Listed below are T cell receptor beta chains from one sample, sequenced in a study of CD8 T cells in ankylosing spondylitis. Via MiXCR, TCRdb re-called the 5' RACE reads, giving one row per CDR3 protein. Here the sample spans roughly 700,000 distinct CDR3 sequences, roughly 19% being singletons. Sequencing input: blood, either unsorted or a sorted T cell fraction (not recorded which). The receptors were sampled from a male donor with ankylosing spondylitis. Each CDR3 is given with its conserved first and last residue. The D gene is left open where the match is weak. For some rows the clone size is stated as once, few or many, or as a class when expanded; others skip it.

CDR3 DNA: TGTGCCACGTCGGACAGGGGAAGCTCTGGGGCCAACGTCCTGACTTTC
CDR3 protein: CATSDRGSSGANVLTF
V gene: TRBV24-1
clone size: few
J gene: TRBJ2-6
D gene: TRBD1

CDR3 DNA: TGTGCCATCAGTGAAAGCGGGATGCCCTCCGATGAGCAGTTCTTC
CDR3 protein: CAISESGMPSDEQFF
V gene: TRBV10-3
clone size: -
J gene: TRBJ2-1
D gene: TRBD2

CDR3 DNA: TGTGCCAGCACCCCTGGAGTAGCGGGATTCGGTGAGCAGTACTTC
CDR3 protein: CASTPGVAGFGEQYF
V gene: TRBV12-3/TRBV12-4
clone size: -
J gene: TRBJ2-7
D gene: TRBD2

CDR3 DNA: TGCGCCAGCAGCCTCGGACTAGCGGGAGGTCCGCCATCCTACGAGCAGTACTTC
CDR3 protein: CASSLGLAGGPPSYEQYF
V gene: TRBV4-1
clone size: few
J gene: TRBJ2-7
D gene: TRBD2

CDR3 DNA: TGCGCCAGCAGCTCGGGACAGGTGAATGGCGGCTACACCTTC
CDR3 protein: CASSSGQVNGGYTF
V gene: TRBV5-1
clone size: many
J gene: TRBJ1-2
D gene: TRBD1

CDR3 DNA: TGTGCCAGCTCACCACCGGTGGATCCAGATACGCAGTATTTT
CDR3 protein: CASSPPVDPDTQYF
V gene: TRBV18
clone size: few
J gene: TRBJ2-3
D gene: -

CDR3 DNA: TGCGCCAGCAGCTTGAGTAGGACTAGCGGACAAGAGACCCAGTACTTC
CDR3 protein: CASSLSRTSGQETQYF
V gene: TRBV5-1
clone size: many
J gene: TRBJ2-5
D gene: TRBD2

CDR3 DNA: TGTGCCAGCAGCTTAAGAGTCAGGGCGGGGGAAAATGAGCAGTTCTTC
CDR3 protein: CASSLRVRAGENEQFF
V gene: TRBV7-8
clone size: -
J gene: TRBJ2-1
D gene: TRBD2

CDR3 DNA: TGCGCCAGCAGCCAAGATGGGGGGCCGGGCACTGAAGCTTTCTTT
CDR3 protein: CASSQDGGPGTEAFF
V gene: TRBV4-1
clone size: many
J gene: TRBJ1-1
D gene: -

CDR3 DNA: TGTGCCAGCAGACCCCCAACAGGGGATGAAGCTTTCTTT
CDR3 protein: CASRPPTGDEAFF
V gene: TRBV28
clone size: -
J gene: TRBJ1-1
D gene: TRBD1

CDR3 DNA: TGCAGTGCCCGGGAGCGGGAGTCTCGCAATGAGCAGTTCTTC
CDR3 protein: CSARERESRNEQFF
V gene: TRBV20-1
clone size: -
J gene: TRBJ2-1
D gene: TRBD2

CDR3 DNA: TGTGCCAGCAGCCGGGGGGTTGGTGAGACCCAGTACTTC
CDR3 protein: CASSRGVGETQYF
V gene: TRBV7-8
clone size: few
J gene: TRBJ2-5
D gene: TRBD2

CDR3 DNA: TGTGCCAGCAGCGCAGGAGTGGGTCGCTACGAGCAGTACTTC
CDR3 protein: CASSAGVGRYEQYF
V gene: TRBV5-6
clone size: few
J gene: TRBJ2-7
D gene: -

CDR3 DNA: TGCAGCGTGCTCCTTAGTCCCCTGGGACTAGCGGGACACCGTCGGTACTTC
CDR3 protein: CSVLLSPLGLAGHRRYF
V gene: TRBV29-1
clone size: -
J gene: TRBJ2-7
D gene: TRBD2

CDR3 DNA: TGCAGTGCTACCCTCCACGGTCTCTCTGGAAACACCATATATTTT
CDR3 protein: CSATLHGLSGNTIYF
V gene: TRBV20-1
clone size: few
J gene: TRBJ1-3
D gene: -

CDR3 DNA: TGTGCCACCAGTGGGGCTAGCGGGAGCCATGAGCAGTTCTTC
CDR3 protein: CATSGASGSHEQFF
V gene: TRBV24-1
clone size: -
J gene: TRBJ2-1
D gene: TRBD2

CDR3 DNA: TGCGCCAGCAGGTCATCCCCGGGACAGGGAAAGGAGACCCAGTACTTC
CDR3 protein: CASRSSPGQGKETQYF
V gene: TRBV5-1
clone size: few
J gene: TRBJ2-5
D gene: TRBD1

CDR3 DNA: TGTGCCAGCAGTTATACGCACAGGGGGGGGACAGATACGCAGTATTTT
CDR3 protein: CASSYTHRGGTDTQYF
V gene: TRBV28
clone size: -
J gene: TRBJ2-3
D gene: -

CDR3 DNA: TGTGCCACCAGTGTTTCAGGGAATCAGCCCCAGCATTTT
CDR3 protein: CATSVSGNQPQHF
V gene: TRBV24-1
clone size: -
J gene: TRBJ1-5
D gene: -

CDR3 DNA: TGTGCCAGCAGCCCGATACCGGGACTAGCGGGAGAAGATACGCAGTATTTT
CDR3 protein: CASSPIPGLAGEDTQYF
V gene: TRBV7-3
clone size: -
J gene: TRBJ2-3
D gene: TRBD2

CDR3 DNA: TGTGCCAGCAGTTTAGCGGGGGCGCGGGGGACCGGGGAGCTGTTTTTT
CDR3 protein: CASSLAGARGTGELFF
V gene: TRBV12-3/TRBV12-4
clone size: few
J gene: TRBJ2-2
D gene: -

CDR3 DNA: TGCGCCAGCAGCCTCGAGGGGAGTCGCAATCAGCCCCAGCATTTT
CDR3 protein: CASSLEGSRNQPQHF
V gene: TRBV5-1
clone size: few
J gene: TRBJ1-5
D gene: -

CDR3 DNA: TGCAGTGCTAGAGATTTGGGGAGTTACGAGCAGTACTTC
CDR3 protein: CSARDLGSYEQYF
V gene: TRBV20-1
clone size: few
J gene: TRBJ2-7
D gene: -

CDR3 DNA: TGCGCCAGCAGGGAGGACAGGGGACCCTACGAGCAGTACTTC
CDR3 protein: CASREDRGPYEQYF
V gene: TRBV5-1
clone size: few
J gene: TRBJ2-7
D gene: TRBD1

CDR3 DNA: TGCGCCAGCAGATGGACTGTAAACACTGAAGCTTTCTTT
CDR3 protein: CASRWTVNTEAFF
V gene: TRBV5-1
clone size: -
J gene: TRBJ1-1
D gene: -

CDR3 DNA: TGTGCCAGCAGCCCGGTCAGGGAAGCTCAGCCCCAGCATTTT
CDR3 protein: CASSPVREAQPQHF
V gene: TRBV3-1
clone size: -
J gene: TRBJ1-5
D gene: -

CDR3 DNA: TGCAGTGCTAGAGAAGATTCGAACACTGAAGCTTTCTTT
CDR3 protein: CSAREDSNTEAFF
V gene: TRBV20-1
clone size: many
J gene: TRBJ1-1
D gene: -

CDR3 DNA: TGCGCCAGCAGTTGGGGGGGGATCGGAGCTAACAATGAGCAGTTCTTC
CDR3 protein: CASSWGGIGANNEQFF
V gene: TRBV5-1
clone size: -
J gene: TRBJ2-1
D gene: TRBD2

CDR3 DNA: TGTGCCAGCAGCCCTCGACAAGGGTCCCTCGAGCAGTACTTC
CDR3 protein: CASSPRQGSLEQYF
V gene: TRBV5-8
clone size: -
J gene: TRBJ2-7
D gene: -

CDR3 DNA: TGCAGTGCTACCAATCGGGGGGGAATGAACAATGAGCAGTTCTTC
CDR3 protein: CSATNRGGMNNEQFF
V gene: TRBV20-1
clone size: many
J gene: TRBJ2-1
D gene: TRBD2

CDR3 DNA: TGTGCCAGCAGCCCCCTGCCAGGGGGAAAGGCTGGAAACACCATATATTTT
CDR3 protein: CASSPLPGGKAGNTIYF
V gene: TRBV11-3
clone size: -
J gene: TRBJ1-3
D gene: TRBD1

CDR3 DNA: TGTGCCAGCAGGGGTTGGGGGGATCGAGGTAACGAGCAGTACTTC
CDR3 protein: CASRGWGDRGNEQYF
V gene: TRBV28
clone size: -
J gene: TRBJ2-7
D gene: -

CDR3 DNA: TGTGCCAGCAGTAGTCGGACGGGGTTAGCCAAAAACATTCAGTACTTC
CDR3 protein: CASSSRTGLAKNIQYF
V gene: TRBV27
clone size: once
J gene: TRBJ2-4
D gene: -

CDR3 DNA: TGTGCCAGCAGCTTAAGGGTCGGGAGGGCCTACAATGAGCAGTTCTTC
CDR3 protein: CASSLRVGRAYNEQFF
V gene: TRBV7-2
clone size: few
J gene: TRBJ2-1
D gene: TRBD2

CDR3 DNA: TGTGCCAGCAGTTTGGGGCGGACCACAGATACGCAGTATTTT
CDR3 protein: CASSLGRTTDTQYF
V gene: TRBV7-9
clone size: many
J gene: TRBJ2-3
D gene: -

CDR3 DNA: TGCAGTGCCCCCTTTACGAGGGGTGGCTACGAGCAGTACTTC
CDR3 protein: CSAPFTRGGYEQYF
V gene: TRBV20-1
clone size: few
J gene: TRBJ2-7
D gene: -

CDR3 DNA: TGTGCCAGCAGTTTTTCAGGGAATAATCAGCCCCAGCATTTT
CDR3 protein: CASSFSGNNQPQHF
V gene: TRBV28
clone size: few
J gene: TRBJ1-5
D gene: -

CDR3 DNA: TGCAGCGTTGCCGGGACTAGCGGCGCGTACGACAATGAGCAGTTCTTC
CDR3 protein: CSVAGTSGAYDNEQFF
V gene: TRBV29-1
clone size: few
J gene: TRBJ2-1
D gene: TRBD2

CDR3 DNA: TGTGCCAGCAGCTTCGGCCAGGGGGAACTGGAGACCCAGTACTTC
CDR3 protein: CASSFGQGELETQYF
V gene: TRBV7-9
clone size: -
J gene: TRBJ2-5
D gene: TRBD1

CDR3 DNA: TGTGCTAGTGGTTTTGGGTCAGGAATTAACACTGAAGCTTTCTTT
CDR3 protein: CASGFGSGINTEAFF
V gene: TRBV12-5
clone size: -
J gene: TRBJ1-1
D gene: -

CDR3 DNA: TGCAGTGCTAGTGCTAGCGGGCCTAGCACAGATACGCAGTATTTT
CDR3 protein: CSASASGPSTDTQYF
V gene: TRBV20-1
clone size: few
J gene: TRBJ2-3
D gene: TRBD2

CDR3 DNA: TGCGCCAGCAGCTTACAACAGGGATCCTATGGCTACACCTTC
CDR3 protein: CASSLQQGSYGYTF
V gene: TRBV5-1
clone size: few
J gene: TRBJ1-2
D gene: -

CDR3 DNA: TGTGCCAGCAGCACCCGGTGGGGTTGCAATCAGCCCCAGCATTTT
CDR3 protein: CASSTRWGCNQPQHF
V gene: TRBV21-1
clone size: many
J gene: TRBJ1-5
D gene: -

CDR3 DNA: TGTGCCAGCAGCCCATTTGGGGACAGGATCTACGAGCAGTACTTC
CDR3 protein: CASSPFGDRIYEQYF
V gene: TRBV12-3/TRBV12-4
clone size: -
J gene: TRBJ2-7
D gene: TRBD1

CDR3 DNA: TGCGCCAGCAGCTCCTATGACCGGGACCGGAACACTGAAGCTTTCTTT
CDR3 protein: CASSSYDRDRNTEAFF
V gene: TRBV5-1
clone size: -
J gene: TRBJ1-1
D gene: -

CDR3 DNA: TGCGCCAGCAGAAATGAATGGTCCTACGAGCAGTACTTC
CDR3 protein: CASRNEWSYEQYF
V gene: TRBV5-1
clone size: few
J gene: TRBJ2-7
D gene: -

CDR3 DNA: TGCAGTGCTAGTACAGGGGTGGAATCCATTGCATTTTTGGCCAAAAACATTCAGTACTTC
CDR3 protein: CSASTGVESIAFLAKNIQYF
V gene: TRBV20-1
clone size: -
J gene: TRBJ2-4
D gene: TRBD1

CDR3 DNA: TGTGCCAGCAGCTTAGTCTGGGGGGTTAACACAGATACGCAGTATTTT
CDR3 protein: CASSLVWGVNTDTQYF
V gene: TRBV7-2
clone size: few
J gene: TRBJ2-3
D gene: -

CDR3 DNA: TGCAGGTCCCTAGCGGGAGGACTTGACGGGGAGCTGTTTTTT
CDR3 protein: CRSLAGGLDGELFF
V gene: TRBV20-1
clone size: few
J gene: TRBJ2-2
D gene: TRBD2

CDR3 DNA: TGTGCCAGCAGCTTTCGGGACAACACAGATACGCAGTATTTT
CDR3 protein: CASSFRDNTDTQYF
V gene: TRBV5-5
clone size: -
J gene: TRBJ2-3
D gene: -

CDR3 DNA: TGTGCCAGCAGTTCTACCGGGACAGGGGTCCATAGCAATCAGCCCCAGCATTTT
CDR3 protein: CASSSTGTGVHSNQPQHF
V gene: TRBV12-3/TRBV12-4
clone size: -
J gene: TRBJ1-5
D gene: TRBD1

CDR3 DNA: TGCAGCGCCGGACAGGGAAGCGAAAAACTGTTTTTT
CDR3 protein: CSAGQGSEKLFF
V gene: TRBV29-1
clone size: -
J gene: TRBJ1-4
D gene: TRBD1

CDR3 DNA: TGTGCCAGCAGGGGACAGGGGTTGTCTGGCTACACCTTC
CDR3 protein: CASRGQGLSGYTF
V gene: TRBV2
clone size: -
J gene: TRBJ1-2
D gene: TRBD1